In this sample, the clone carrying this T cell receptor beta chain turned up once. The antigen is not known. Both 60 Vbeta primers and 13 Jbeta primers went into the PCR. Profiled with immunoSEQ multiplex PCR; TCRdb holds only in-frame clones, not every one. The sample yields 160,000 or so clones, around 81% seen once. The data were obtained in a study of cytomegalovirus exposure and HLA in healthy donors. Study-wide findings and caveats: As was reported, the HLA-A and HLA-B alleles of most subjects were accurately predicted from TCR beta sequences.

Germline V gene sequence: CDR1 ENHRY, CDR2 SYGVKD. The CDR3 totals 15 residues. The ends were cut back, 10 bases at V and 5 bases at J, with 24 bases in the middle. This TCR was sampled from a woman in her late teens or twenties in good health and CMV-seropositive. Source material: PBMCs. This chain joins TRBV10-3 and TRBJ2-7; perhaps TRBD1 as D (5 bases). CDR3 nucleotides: TGTGCCACCAAAACCTATAGCCAGGGATTCGACGAGCAGTACTTC. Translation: CATKTYSQGFDEQYF.